This T cell receptor (beta chain) comes out of a study of OX40 agonist ivuxolimab in advanced cancers. Trimming removed 1 base at V and 5 bases at J, with 21 bases between. CDR3 size: 17 residues. Germline CDR1 is MGHRA and CDR2 is YSYEKL. The protocol was immunoSEQ multiplex PCR, while the TCRdb copy is restricted to in-frame clones and leaves out a portion. The sample carries roughly 59,000 clones, around 93% recorded once. The sequenced sample was CD4+ or CD8+ T cells sorted from blood, obtained in a trial of the OX40 agonist ivuxolimab. The rearrangement links TRBV4-1 to TRBJ2-7; D is perhaps TRBD2 (6 bases). The clonotype originates from an adult with an advanced solid tumor such as melanoma, head and neck, liver or kidney cancer. The CDR3 spells CASSQVFGVGGFDEQYF. CDR3 coding DNA: TGCGCCAGCAGCCAAGTTTTCGGAGTGGGGGGTTTCGACGAGCAGTACTTC.